This is a list of T cell receptor beta chains from one sample in a study of blood T cells in healthy people across ages. TCRdb reprocessed the 5' RACE reads with MiXCR, giving one entry per CDR3 protein. This sample has about 1,800,000 distinct CDR3 sequences; over 25% occur once, and the top ten carry 7.7%. The sequencing input was blood. These receptors all come from a woman aged 30 to 39 in good health. CDR3s include the opening cysteine and the closing phenylalanine or tryptophan. The D gene is left open where the match is weak. For some rows the clone size is stated as once, few or many, or as a class when expanded; others skip it.

few,.,TRBV6-2/TRBV6-3,TRBJ2-7,TGTGCCAGCTCCGGGTTCAAATTCTACGAGCAGTACTTC,CASSGFKFYEQYF
.,.,TRBV28,TRBJ1-1,TGTGCCAGCAGTTTATGGGAGACCATGAACACTGAAGCTTTCTTT,CASSLWETMNTEAFF
.,TRBD2,TRBV12-3/TRBV12-4,TRBJ2-3,TGTGCCGGTGGTAGCGGGAGTGCAGATACGCAGTATTTT,CAGGSGSADTQYF
many,.,TRBV5-6,TRBJ2-7,TGTGCCAGCAGCTTGGGACTCCGTCGCTACGAGCAGTACTTC,CASSLGLRRYEQYF
.,.,TRBV6-6,TRBJ2-3,TGCGCCAGCCGGTTATCGGGGGATGGAGATACGCAGTATTTT,CASRLSGDGDTQYF
many,.,TRBV12-3/TRBV12-4,TRBJ2-6,TGTGCCAGCAGTTCACGGGCAGGGACCACCGGGGCCAACGTCCTGACTTTC,CASSSRAGTTGANVLTF
.,.,TRBV4-2,TRBJ1-2,TGTGCCAGCGGCCAAGAATGGAGCAGCCTGGACTCTGGCTACACCTTC,CASGQEWSSLDSGYTF
.,.,TRBV10-3,TRBJ1-1,TGTGCCATCAGTGAGTCGGGCAGGGGAATTGAAGCTTTCTTT,CAISESGRGIEAFF
few,TRBD1,TRBV7-3,TRBJ2-5,TGTGCCAGCAGCTTAATAGGGGGCCGTTACAATGAGCAGTACTTC,CASSLIGGRYNEQYF
few,.,TRBV7-9,TRBJ2-1,TGTGCCAGCAGCTTGCTGGACTGCAATGAGCAGTTCTTC,CASSLLDCNEQFF
few,.,TRBV5-1,TRBJ2-6,TGCGCCAGCAGCTCCGGGATAGTAGCCTCTGGGGCCAACGTCCTGACTTTC,CASSSGIVASGANVLTF
few,.,TRBV6-5,TRBJ2-5,TGTGCCAGCAGCACAGGACCTAAAAGGGAGACCCAGTACTTC,CASSTGPKRETQYF
few,.,TRBV29-1,TRBJ1-4,TGCAGCGTGACGACAGCACCTAATGAAAAACTGTTTTTT,CSVTTAPNEKLFF
.,.,TRBV29-1,TRBJ2-3,TGCAGCGGTCAGGGGGGTACAGATACGCAGTATTTT,CSGQGGTDTQYF
.,.,TRBV18,TRBJ2-3,TGTGCCAGCTCACCCTCGCAAGAGGATACGCAGTATTTT,CASSPSQEDTQYF
few,.,TRBV12-3/TRBV12-4,TRBJ2-5,TGTGCCAGCAGAGGGACTGCTCAAGAGACCCGGTACTTC,CASRGTAQETRYF
.,TRBD2,TRBV3-1,TRBJ2-3,TGTGCCAGCAGCCAAGTGGCTAGCGGGATCGCACAGGAGACAGATACGCAGTATTTT,CASSQVASGIAQETDTQYF
few,TRBD1,TRBV28,TRBJ2-7,TGTGCCACAAGACAGGGCCGGGCCTACGAGCAGTACTTC,CATRQGRAYEQYF
few,TRBD1,TRBV5-1,TRBJ1-5,TGCGCCAGCAGCAGGGGGTGGGACAGAAATCAGCCCCAGCATTTT,CASSRGWDRNQPQHF
.,.,TRBV29-1,TRBJ2-7,TGCAGCGTTGCTAGGGGGAGCTCCTACGAGCAGTACTTC,CSVARGSSYEQYF
once,TRBD2,TRBV7-2,TRBJ2-1,TGTGCCAGCAGCACGGGACTACCGGGCTACAATGAGCAGTTCTTC,CASSTGLPGYNEQFF
.,.,TRBV5-1,TRBJ2-1,TGCGCCAGCAGCCTCGAGTCTATGTCCTACAATGAGCAGTTCTTC,CASSLESMSYNEQFF
.,.,TRBV11-2,TRBJ2-5,TGTGCCAGCAGGTCGACTCACCGAGGGATCGGGACCCAGTACTTC,CASRSTHRGIGTQYF
few,.,TRBV9,TRBJ2-1,TGTGCCAGCAGCGGGACAGGCCTGACTAGGGGCTCCTACAATGAGCAGTTCTTC,CASSGTGLTRGSYNEQFF
few,.,TRBV10-3,TRBJ2-1,TGTGCCTCCTCGGGCCCCGGGGTAGGTGAGCAGTTCTTC,CASSGPGVGEQFF
.,.,TRBV20-1,TRBJ1-6,TGCAGTGCTAGAGAGGGTCAGGAGACTTCACCCCTCCACTTT,CSAREGQETSPLHF
.,.,TRBV12-5,TRBJ1-2,TGTGCTAGTGGTTCCCTACCCATCGGGAATGGCTACACCTTC,CASGSLPIGNGYTF
.,.,TRBV5-5,TRBJ2-3,TGTGCCAGCAGCTTTCAGAGGACAGATACGCAGTATTTT,CASSFQRTDTQYF
few,.,TRBV28,TRBJ2-7,TGTGCCAGCAGTATCCCGGGCAGGGCTTCCTACGAGCAGTACTTC,CASSIPGRASYEQYF
few,.,TRBV12-3/TRBV12-4,TRBJ2-2,TGTGCCAGCAGTCCCCACGGGGGCACCGGGGAGCTGTTTTTT,CASSPHGGTGELFF
.,TRBD1,TRBV24-1,TRBJ2-1,TGTGCCACCAGTGAGGGCACCTCCTCAGGGGGTTACAATGAGCAGTTCTTC,CATSEGTSSGGYNEQFF
many,TRBD1,TRBV12-3/TRBV12-4,TRBJ2-7,TGTGCCAGCAGGTACGACAGGGGAGATGTTAACGAGCAGTACTTC,CASRYDRGDVNEQYF
many,.,TRBV28,TRBJ2-3,TGTGCCAGCAGTTTGACCCCCTCGATGTATTTT,CASSLTPSMYF
.,TRBD2,TRBV7-2,TRBJ2-1,TGTGCCAGCAGCAGTGGGGCGGGAGGACGGCAGTTCTTC,CASSSGAGGRQFF
.,TRBD2,TRBV7-9,TRBJ2-5,TGTGCCACCAATAGCGGGAGCGGTGAGACCCAGTACTTC,CATNSGSGETQYF
many,TRBD2,TRBV9,TRBJ2-1,TGTGCCAGCAGCGTGGGAACTAGCGCCTACAATGAGCAGTTCTTC,CASSVGTSAYNEQFF
.,TRBD1,TRBV24-1,TRBJ2-6,TGTGCCACCAGTGATGACACAGGGGCTGGGGCCAACGTCCTGACTTTC,CATSDDTGAGANVLTF
few,.,TRBV7-9,TRBJ2-5,TGTGCCAGCAGCTCTCCGGAGGCTCAAGAGGCCCAGTACTTC,CASSSPEAQEAQYF
many,TRBD1,TRBV12-3/TRBV12-4,TRBJ2-5,TGTGCCAGCAGTTTAGCCGGGACAGGGCTTTACGGGACCCAGTACTTC,CASSLAGTGLYGTQYF
many,.,TRBV6-6,TRBJ2-7,TGTGCCAGCAGTTACGGGGGGGCGGGAGAGCAGTACTTC,CASSYGGAGEQYF
.,TRBD2,TRBV29-1,TRBJ2-7,TGCAGCGTTGAGGCGACTAGCGATGAGCAGTACTTC,CSVEATSDEQYF
.,.,TRBV7-9,TRBJ2-3,TGTGCCAGCAGCTACGTAGGCCATACGCAGTATTTT,CASSYVGHTQYF
few,.,TRBV4-1,TRBJ1-2,TGCGCCAGCAGCCCACCTGGATCCTTCTATGGCTACACCTTC,CASSPPGSFYGYTF
.,TRBD1,TRBV2,TRBJ2-1,TGTGCCAGCAGTACTCCCCTAAGCCCGGGACAGGGCTACAATGAGCAGTTCTTC,CASSTPLSPGQGYNEQFF
.,.,TRBV6-5,TRBJ2-3,TGTGCCAGCAGTTACTCGGACATACCCGATACGCAGTATTTT,CASSYSDIPDTQYF
many,.,TRBV4-1,TRBJ2-5,TGCGCCAGCAGCCAAGAAAGGTTCGGAAAGACCCAGTACTTC,CASSQERFGKTQYF